Described below is a single T cell receptor beta chain sequence and its context. The record originates from a study of blood T cell repertoires in COVID-19. The wider study: Cohort 3 recovery required two negative PCRs, clearance, or symptom resolution.

The repertoire was sequenced with immunoSEQ multiplex PCR; TCRdb's copy has only in-frame clones and lacks some. The sample has roughly 210,000 clones, about nine tenths seen once. Sequenced material: PBMCs or T cells enriched from blood (not recorded which). The source is a man aged 25 to 45 in a cohort exposed to, infected with or recovered from COVID-19 (not recorded which).

The CDR3 spells CASSLPLREQYF. CDR3 DNA: TGTGCCAGCAGTTTACCTCTTCGGGAGCAGTACTTC. The V gene is TRBV27, the J gene TRBJ2-7; D is ambiguous. Germline CDR1 MNHEY, CDR2 SMNVEV (reference sequence). The CDR3 runs 12 residues. V was clipped by 2 bases and J by 7 bases, with 9 bases between them.